Below, one TCR beta chain is given with its context. The source of the sample is a study of blood T cell repertoires in COVID-19. Across the study: Italy, Spain and the United States were the sources of the convalescent and acute COVID-19 samples. Nucleic acid was either cDNA or gDNA, and it came from T cells, B-cell-depleted T cells, or PBMCs.

As originally analysed: Amplification of reference gene primers provided the estimated nucleated cell counts. This table comes from immunoSEQ multiplex PCR, and its TCRdb copy is limited to in-frame clones, with some not included. V and J calls and clone size are copied from that table; D and trimming were computed from the DNA. The table records some 120,000 clones, roughly 85% of them present only once. V was cut by 0 bases and J by 3 bases, with 11 bases left in between. The CDR3 runs to 16 residues. Looked up from germline, CDR1 is LGHDT and CDR2 is YNNKEL (reference sequence). The sequence was collected from a human donor in a cohort sampled during active COVID-19. Sequencing input: peripheral blood. V gene TRBV3-1 (or the pseudogene TRBV3-2) combines with J gene TRBJ2-2; D is undetermined. The CDR3 nucleotides are TGTGCCAGCAGCCAAGAAGTGACAACGGACACCGGGGAGCTGTTTTTT. Translated, it gives CASSQEVTTDTGELFF.